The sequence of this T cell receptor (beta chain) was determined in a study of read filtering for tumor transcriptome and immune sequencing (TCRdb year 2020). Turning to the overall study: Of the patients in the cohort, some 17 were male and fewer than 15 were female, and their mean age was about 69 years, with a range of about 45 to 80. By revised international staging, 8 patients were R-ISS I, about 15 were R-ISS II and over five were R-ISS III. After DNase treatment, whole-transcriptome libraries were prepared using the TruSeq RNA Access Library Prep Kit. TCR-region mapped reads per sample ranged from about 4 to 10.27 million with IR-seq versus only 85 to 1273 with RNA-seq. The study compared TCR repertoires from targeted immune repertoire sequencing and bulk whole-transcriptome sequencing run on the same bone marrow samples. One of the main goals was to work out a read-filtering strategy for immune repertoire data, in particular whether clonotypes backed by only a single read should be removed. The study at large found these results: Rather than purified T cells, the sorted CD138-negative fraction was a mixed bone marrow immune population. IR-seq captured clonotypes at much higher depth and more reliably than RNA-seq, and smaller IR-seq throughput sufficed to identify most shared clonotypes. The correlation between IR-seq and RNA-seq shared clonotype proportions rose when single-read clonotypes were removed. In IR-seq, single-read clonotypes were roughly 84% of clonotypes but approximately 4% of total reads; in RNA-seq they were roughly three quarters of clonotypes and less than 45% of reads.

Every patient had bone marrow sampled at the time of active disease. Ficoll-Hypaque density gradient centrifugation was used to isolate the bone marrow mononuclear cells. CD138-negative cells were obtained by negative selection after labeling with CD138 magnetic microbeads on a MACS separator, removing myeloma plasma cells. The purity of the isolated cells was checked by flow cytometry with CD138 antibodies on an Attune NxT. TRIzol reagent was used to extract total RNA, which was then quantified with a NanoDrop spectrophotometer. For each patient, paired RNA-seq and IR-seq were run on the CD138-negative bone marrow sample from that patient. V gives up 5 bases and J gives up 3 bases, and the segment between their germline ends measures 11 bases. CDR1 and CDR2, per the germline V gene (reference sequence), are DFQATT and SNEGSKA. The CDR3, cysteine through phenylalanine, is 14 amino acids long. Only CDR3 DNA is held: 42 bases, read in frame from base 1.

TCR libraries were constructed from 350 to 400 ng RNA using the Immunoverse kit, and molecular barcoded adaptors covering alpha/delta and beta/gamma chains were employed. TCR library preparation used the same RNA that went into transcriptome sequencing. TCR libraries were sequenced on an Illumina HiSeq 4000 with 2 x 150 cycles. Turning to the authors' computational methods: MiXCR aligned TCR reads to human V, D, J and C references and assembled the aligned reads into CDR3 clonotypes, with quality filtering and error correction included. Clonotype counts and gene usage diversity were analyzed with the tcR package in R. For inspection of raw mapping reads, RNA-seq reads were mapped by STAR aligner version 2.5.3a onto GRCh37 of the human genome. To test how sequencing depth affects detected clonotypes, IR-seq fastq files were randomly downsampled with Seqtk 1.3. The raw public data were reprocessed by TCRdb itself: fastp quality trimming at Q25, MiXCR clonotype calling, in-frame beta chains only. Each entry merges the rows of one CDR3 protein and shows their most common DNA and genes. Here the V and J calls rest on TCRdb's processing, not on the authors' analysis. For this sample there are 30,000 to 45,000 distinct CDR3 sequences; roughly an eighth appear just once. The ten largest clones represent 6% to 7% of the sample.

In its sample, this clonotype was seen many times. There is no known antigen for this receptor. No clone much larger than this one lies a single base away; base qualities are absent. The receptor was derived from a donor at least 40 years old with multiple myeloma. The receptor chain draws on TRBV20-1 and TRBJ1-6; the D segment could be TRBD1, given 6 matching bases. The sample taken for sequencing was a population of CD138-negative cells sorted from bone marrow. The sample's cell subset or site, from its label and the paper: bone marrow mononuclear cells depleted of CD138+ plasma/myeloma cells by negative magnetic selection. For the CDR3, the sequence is CSAERGIYNSPLHF. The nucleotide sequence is TGCAGTGCTGAGAGGGGGATCTATAATTCACCCCTCCACTTT.